These T cell receptor beta chains were read from a single sample in a study of cytomegalovirus exposure and HLA in healthy donors. The protocol was immunoSEQ multiplex PCR, while the TCRdb copy is restricted to in-frame clones and leaves out a portion. The table includes fewer than 200,000 clones, 70% to 85% detected once. Source material: PBMCs. The receptors originated from a man aged 25-45 years in good health and CMV-seropositive. Both conserved end residues are part of each CDR3. The D gene is left open where the match is weak. Part of the rows lack a size; the others show once, few, many or a class for expanded clones.

abundance | j_gene | v_gene | d_gene | CDR3nt | CDR3aa
- | TRBJ2-1 | TRBV5-1 | TRBD1 | TGCGCCAGCAGCCCGGGACAGGGTGATGAGCAGTTCTTC | CASSPGQGDEQFF
once | TRBJ2-1 | TRBV28 | TRBD2 | TGTGCCAGCAGTTTTAGCGGGCGTCGAAATGAGCAGTTCTTC | CASSFSGRRNEQFF
- | TRBJ1-6 | TRBV5-6 | TRBD1 | TGTGCCAGCAGCTTGGTGGGACAGGGGGCTTCACCCCTCCACTTT | CASSLVGQGASPLHF
few | TRBJ2-3 | TRBV29-1 | TRBD2 | TGCAGCGTCCCTACTCTAGCGGGAAGGGAAGATACGCAGTATTTT | CSVPTLAGREDTQYF
- | TRBJ2-7 | TRBV7-9 | TRBD1 | TGTGCCAGCAGCTTAGTGGGGGACAGGTCCTACGAGCAGTACTTC | CASSLVGDRSYEQYF
- | TRBJ2-1 | TRBV5-1 | - | TGCGCCAGCAGCTTGGATTCATACAATGAGCAGTTCTTC | CASSLDSYNEQFF
- | TRBJ2-5 | TRBV2 | TRBD2 | TGTGCCAGCAGTGGGAAGCGGGGGGGCCGAGAGACCCAGTACTTC | CASSGKRGGRETQYF
- | TRBJ1-4 | TRBV19 | TRBD1 | TGTGCCAGTAGTAACCCCGGGACAGGGGTCGAAAAACTGTTTTTT | CASSNPGTGVEKLFF
many | TRBJ2-7 | TRBV25-1 | TRBD1 | TGTGCCAGCAGTGGCGTTGGAGACAGGGGCTACGAGCAGTACTTC | CASSGVGDRGYEQYF
- | TRBJ2-7 | TRBV7-2 | TRBD1 | TGTGCCAGCAGCTTAGCTGAGGAGGCTGGACAGGGGCCTTCCTACGAGCAGTACTTC | CASSLAEEAGQGPSYEQYF
- | TRBJ2-3 | TRBV30 | - | TGTGCCTGGAGACAAATAAAAGATACGCAGTATTTT | CAWRQIKDTQYF
- | TRBJ1-4 | TRBV10-3 | - | TGTGCCTCCACTTCAACTAATGAAAAACTGTTTTTT | CASTSTNEKLFF
- | TRBJ2-5 | TRBV4-2 | TRBD2 | TGTGCCAGCAGCCAAAGGGGCGGGGGGTCGCAAGAGACCCAGTACTTC | CASSQRGGGSQETQYF
- | TRBJ2-7 | TRBV19 | - | TGTGCCTGCTCCGGGATACTCTCCGAGCAGTACTTC | CACSGILSEQYF
- | TRBJ1-6 | TRBV25-1 | TRBD1 | TGTGCCAGCACCACAGGGGCCAGCTCCTATAATTCACCCCTCCACTTT | CASTTGASSYNSPLHF
- | TRBJ2-7 | TRBV4-1 | TRBD2 | TGCGCCAGCAGCCAAGTTGGCGGGGGGGCGTACGAGCAGTACTTC | CASSQVGGGAYEQYF
- | TRBJ2-7 | TRBV10-3 | - | TGTGCCATCAGTAGAGAATACGAGCAGTACTTC | CAISREYEQYF
- | TRBJ1-6 | TRBV5-1 | TRBD1 | TGCGCCAGCAGTTCGTTACAGGGGGCAAAAAATTCACCCCTCCACTTT | CASSSLQGAKNSPLHF
- | TRBJ2-3 | TRBV5-4 | - | TGTGCCAGCAGCTGGACGAGGGCAGATACGCAGTATTTT | CASSWTRADTQYF
- | TRBJ2-7 | TRBV18 | - | TGTGCCAGCTCACCACCCGGGTGGGGAGAATACGAGCAGTACTTC | CASSPPGWGEYEQYF
- | TRBJ2-5 | TRBV10-3 | - | TGTGCCACCCGGGAAGAGACCCAGTACTTC | CATREETQYF
- | TRBJ1-1 | TRBV7-9 | - | TGTGCCAGCAGCTTAATTAGCAGGGGCATGAACACTGAAGCTTTCTTT | CASSLISRGMNTEAFF
- | TRBJ1-6 | TRBV5-1 | - | TGCGCCAGCAGCGACCGGACACTCAAGGGTTCACCCCTCCACTTT | CASSDRTLKGSPLHF
- | TRBJ1-1 | TRBV30 | - | TGTGCCTGGGGTCAGGGCATGAACACTGAAGCTTTCTTT | CAWGQGMNTEAFF
- | TRBJ2-7 | TRBV5-6 | - | TGTGCCAGCAGCACTGACAGAGGAGAGCAGTACTTC | CASSTDRGEQYF
- | TRBJ2-3 | TRBV5-1 | TRBD1 | TGCGCCAGCAGCTTGGAAGGGACAGGGTTTGCAGATACGCAGTATTTT | CASSLEGTGFADTQYF
- | TRBJ1-1 | TRBV15 | TRBD1 | TGTGCCACCAGCCCCAACCTACAGGGGTCTGAAGCTTTCTTT | CATSPNLQGSEAFF
- | TRBJ1-2 | TRBV5-1 | - | TGCGCCAGCAGCTTGGACCATATGTCCGGGAATGGCTACACCTTC | CASSLDHMSGNGYTF
once | TRBJ2-3 | TRBV9 | TRBD2 | TGTGCCAGCAGCGTGGGAGGGACTAGCGCAGATACGCAGTATTTT | CASSVGGTSADTQYF
- | TRBJ2-7 | TRBV15 | - | TGTGCCACCAGCCGAGAATCACCCGGGACATTGAGCTCCTACGAGCAGTACTTC | CATSRESPGTLSSYEQYF
- | TRBJ2-6 | TRBV10-3 | TRBD1 | TGTGCCACTTGGGAAGCCCCGGGACAGGGGGCTCGTGGGGCCAACGTCCTGACTTTC | CATWEAPGQGARGANVLTF
- | TRBJ1-2 | TRBV2 | TRBD1 | TGTGCCAGCATCACCGGGACAGGGGGCAACTATGGCTACACCTTC | CASITGTGGNYGYTF
- | TRBJ2-7 | TRBV28 | - | TGTGCCAGCAGTTTATTACAGGACGACTACGAGCAGTACTTC | CASSLLQDDYEQYF
once | TRBJ2-7 | TRBV7-9 | - | TGTGCCAGCAGCCTGGACAACTACGAGCAGTACTTC | CASSLDNYEQYF
once | TRBJ2-5 | TRBV5-1 | - | TGCGCCAGCAGCTTTCCTGGGGGCGAGGAGACCCAGTACTTC | CASSFPGGEETQYF
- | TRBJ2-1 | TRBV5-4 | - | TGTGCCAGCAGCACCACTCGACAAAGCTCCTACAATGAGCAGTTCTTC | CASSTTRQSSYNEQFF
- | TRBJ2-7 | TRBV7-3 | - | TGTGCCAGCAGCCTTACCGGAGGGGGCATCGACGAGCAGTACTTC | CASSLTGGGIDEQYF
- | TRBJ1-3 | TRBV30 | TRBD1 | TGTGCCTGGAGTGTCCAGGGGGCAGGAAACACCATATATTTT | CAWSVQGAGNTIYF
few | TRBJ2-1 | TRBV10-3 | - | TGTGCCACACAGGTTCCCAAGAGCTCCTACAATGAGCAGTTCTTC | CATQVPKSSYNEQFF
few | TRBJ2-1 | TRBV6-5 | - | TGTGCCAGCGGGCCCCTCCCATCCTACAATGAGCAGTTCTTC | CASGPLPSYNEQFF
- | TRBJ2-5 | TRBV5-6 | TRBD2 | TGTGCCAGCAGCTTGGTGGGGACTAGCGGGCCTCGTGGGGAGACCCAGTACTTC | CASSLVGTSGPRGETQYF
- | TRBJ2-7 | TRBV7-9 | TRBD2 | TGTGCCAGCAGCCCCCTAGCGGGGGGGCTCGAGCAGTACTTC | CASSPLAGGLEQYF
- | TRBJ2-6 | TRBV4-1 | TRBD1 | TGCGCCAGCAGCCAAGGTAGACAGGGGGCGAGTGGGGCCAACGTCCTGACTTTC | CASSQGRQGASGANVLTF
- | TRBJ1-3 | TRBV10-1 | TRBD1 | TGCGCCAGTGGACAGGGAGACACCATATATTTT | CASGQGDTIYF
- | TRBJ1-1 | TRBV7-3 | TRBD1 | TGTGCCAGCAGCGGTGACAGGGACACTGAAGCTTTCTTT | CASSGDRDTEAFF
- | TRBJ2-5 | TRBV20-1 | - | TGCAGTGGGGCAGTCCAAGAGACCCAGTACTTC | CSGAVQETQYF
- | TRBJ2-2 | TRBV19 | TRBD2 | TGTGCCAGTCTAGCGGGGGGCACCACCGGGGAGCTGTTTTTT | CASLAGGTTGELFF
- | TRBJ2-5 | TRBV5-1 | - | TGCGCCAGCAGCCTACAGGGAGAAGAGACCCAGTACTTC | CASSLQGEETQYF
- | TRBJ1-5 | TRBV19 | - | TGTGCCAGTAGTATCGGCAGGGCGCGCAATCAGCCCCAGCATTTT | CASSIGRARNQPQHF
- | TRBJ2-7 | TRBV5-6 | TRBD2 | TGTGCCAGCAGGGGTGGACTAGCGGGGGGCGCCTACGAGCAGTACTTC | CASRGGLAGGAYEQYF
few | TRBJ2-6 | TRBV6-5 | - | TGTGCCACCCACTCTGGGGCCAACGTCCTGACTTTC | CATHSGANVLTF
- | TRBJ2-1 | TRBV2 | - | TGTGCCCCCGTTCGGGACTCCCGGGAGCAGTTCTTC | CAPVRDSREQFF